Shown below are 29 T cell receptor beta chains from a single sample sequenced in a study of glioma-infiltrating T cells. Using RNA template, CDR3s of TCR alpha and beta were amplified with iRepertoire arm-PCR. TCRdb fed the multiplex PCR reads into MiXCR, producing one record per CDR3 protein. The table records 90,000 to 110,000 distinct CDR3 sequences, about 25% of them present only once. Sequencing was done on a sample of glioma tissue, nonneoplastic brain tissue, or PBMCs (not recorded which). The source is a human donor with low-grade glioma or glioblastoma, undergoing nonglioma brain surgery, or in good health (not recorded which).

This clonotype was seen ten or more times. The CDR3 coding sequence is TGTGCCAGCAGTTACTGGGCAGAAATGAACACTGAAGCTTTCTTT. Translated: CASSYWAEMNTEAFF. The rearrangement joins TRBV6-5 to TRBJ1-1; D not resolved. CDR3 length: 15 residues. V lost 1 base, J lost 0 bases, and 9 bases lay in between. CDR1 and CDR2 from the germline V gene are MNHEY and SVGAGI.

In regard to this clonotype: A much larger clone sits a single nucleotide away, making a read error possible. The CDR3 bases are TGCGCCAGCAGTGGACGCAGGGCCCACGAGCAGTTCTTC. It yields the protein CASSGRRAHEQFF. This chain uses TRBV10-1 with TRBJ2-1, with D tentatively TRBD1 (5 bases). Trimming stripped 4 bases from V and 10 bases from J, with 14 bases between. Germline V gene lookup returns CDR1 WNHNN and CDR2 SYGVQD (reference sequence). This CDR3 region has 13 residues.

The table lists this clonotype with many counts. J is TRBJ1-2 and V is TRBV4-3; D unresolved. Germline-derived CDR1 and CDR2 are LGHNA and YSLEER. CDR3 length equals 13 residues. Trimming removed 0 bases at V and 6 bases at J, with 8 bases between. CDR3 loop: CASSQDREDGYTF. The CDR3 coding sequence is TGCGCCAGCAGCCAAGATAGGGAAGATGGCTACACCTTC.

The chain has TRBV4-1 and TRBJ2-1; 15 bases match TRBD2. V was pared by 4 bases and J by 9 bases, with 13 bases of the junction left unmatched. Germline values: CDR1 MGHRA, CDR2 YSYEKL. The CDR3 is 18 amino acids. The CDR3 nucleotides are TGCGCCAGCAGCCCCTTACCCGGGACTAGCGGGAGGAGTGGTGAGCAGTTCTTC. It translates to CASSPLPGTSGRSGEQFF.

V and J are TRBV30 and TRBJ2-7; D possibly corresponds to TRBD1 (5 bases). The CDR3 length is 14 residues. The germline V and J ends were trimmed by 4 bases and 1 base, with 14 bases remaining between them. CDR1 is GTSNPN and CDR2 is SVGIG in the germline V gene (reference sequence). CDR3 sequence reads: CAWIRWQGSYEQYF. In nucleotides, the CDR3 is TGTGCCTGGATTCGGTGGCAGGGATCCTACGAGCAGTACTTC. Looking up the rest from reference TRBV30 and TRBJ2-7 gives the full variable domain: SQTIHQWPATLVQPVGSPLSLECTVEGTSNPNLYWYRQAAGRGLQLLFYSVGIGQISSEVPQNLSASRPQDRQFILSSKKLLLSDSGFYLCAWIRWQGSYEQYFGPGTRLTVT.

The genes are TRBV4-1 and TRBJ2-1; possible D gene TRBD2, 5 bases. CDR1 MGHRA and CDR2 YSYEKL come from the germline V gene. The V end lost 4 bases, the J end lost 2 bases, and 15 bases lay between the germline ends. The CDR3 length is 16 residues. This chain's CDR3 is CASSRERTATYNEQFF. The CDR3 region has the DNA TGCGCCAGCAGCCGTGAGAGGACTGCAACCTACAATGAGCAGTTCTTC.

This clonotype was observed at least ten times. The chain combines TRBV7-2 with TRBJ2-5; D might be TRBD1 (5 bases). This CDR3 comprises 17 residues. Trimming removed 2 bases from V and 5 bases from J, with 21 bases in between. Germline CDR1 reads SGHTA; CDR2 reads FQGNSA. This chain's CDR3 is CASSLTKRTGWQETQYF. The CDR3 DNA reads as TGTGCCAGCAGCTTAACCAAACGTACAGGATGGCAGGAGACCCAGTACTTC.

The chain couples TRBV9 to TRBJ2-3; D may correspond to TRBD1 or TRBD2 (5 bases each). Per germline, CDR1 SGDLS and CDR2 YYNGEE. The V end was cut by 4 bases, the J end by 1 base, with 10 bases between. This CDR3 comprises 14 residues. CDR3 bases: TGTGCCAGCAGCCGTCCGGGGCGCACAGATACGCAGTATTTT. Amino acids: CASSRPGRTDTQYF. Complete variable domain (other parts from reference TRBV9 and TRBJ2-3): DSGVTQTPKHLITATGQRVTLRCSPRSGDLSVYWYQQSLDQGLQFLIQYYNGEERAKGNILERFSAQQFPDLHSELNLSSLELGDSALYFCASSRPGRTDTQYFGPGTRLTVL.

This clonotype was recorded at least ten times. The chain joins TRBV19 to TRBJ1-1; D possibly corresponds to TRBD1 (6 bases). The CDR3 sequence is 14 residues long. Per germline, CDR1 LNHDA and CDR2 SQIVND (reference sequence). Trimming removed 3 bases at V and 4 bases at J, with 12 bases between. The CDR3 sequence: CASSIWGPGTEAFF. The DNA of the CDR3 is TGTGCCAGTAGTATTTGGGGGCCAGGCACTGAAGCTTTCTTT.

CDR3 amino acids: CASRMSTAETQYF. The CDR3, as DNA: TGTGCCAGCAGAATGAGTACGGCAGAGACCCAGTACTTC. The V call is TRBV6-6, the J call TRBJ2-5; D is unclear. The CDR3 is 13 amino acids. Germline V gene sequence: CDR1 MNHNY, CDR2 SVGAGI (reference sequence). The ends were cut back, 6 bases at V and 4 bases at J, with 12 bases in the middle.

At least ten counts were recorded for this clonotype. The rearrangement joins TRBV7-9 to TRBJ1-5, with a weak D call TRBD1 (5 bases). The V end was cut by 0 bases, the J end by 11 bases, with 8 bases between. Germline V CDR1 and CDR2: SEHNR, FQNEAQ (reference sequence). The CDR3 sequence is 12 residues long. The CDR3 spells CASSLARGAQHF. The CDR3 region has the DNA TGTGCCAGCAGCTTAGCCCGGGGGGCCCAGCATTTT.

Concerning this clonotype: A read error is possible here, since a much larger clone lies one base away. The chain couples TRBV4-1 to TRBJ2-7, with 7 nucleotides matching TRBD1. From germline, CDR1 is MGHRA and CDR2 YSYEKL. The CDR3 spans 15 residues. The CDR3 spells CASSQADRETYKQYF. DNA for the CDR3: TGCGCCAGCAGCCAAGCAGACAGGGAGACCTACAAGCAGTACTTC.

The rearrangement uses TRBV20-1 and TRBJ1-5; 12 nucleotides match TRBD1. The trim removed 5 bases at V and 14 bases at J, leaving 16 bases unmatched. From germline, CDR1 is DFQATT and CDR2 SNEGSKA (reference sequence). The CDR3 extends over 15 amino acids. Here the CDR3 DNA reads TGCAGTGCTTTCCCCGGGACAGGGGGCGGCCAGACCAAGCATTTT. Protein: CSAFPGTGGGQTKHF.

As regards this clonotype: One base away lies a much larger clone, so this may be a sequencing read error. The chain recombines TRBV19 with TRBJ2-7; D is uncertain. Deletions cut 7 bases from V and 11 bases from J, with 18 bases between. The germline gives CDR1 LNHDA, CDR2 SQIVND (reference sequence). The CDR3 contains 12 residues. The CDR3, as DNA: TGTGCCAGTATGGCCCAAAGCCCTAGGGAGTACTTC. Protein product: CASMAQSPREYF.

This clonotype was seen repeatedly, ten times or more. The V gene is TRBV28, the J gene TRBJ2-7; 14 nucleotides align to TRBD2. This CDR3 spans 14 amino acids. The germline gives CDR1 MDHEN, CDR2 SYDVKM. The V gene end was trimmed by 7 bases and the J gene end by 4 bases; junction bases not matched to a gene: 3. DNA for the CDR3: TGTGCCAGCACCGGGACTAGCGGGAGTTACGAGCAGTACTTC. Its protein product is CASTGTSGSYEQYF.

This chain connects TRBV5-1 to TRBJ1-6; D not resolved. This CDR3 is built from 15 residues. Germline V lookup: CDR1 SGHRS, CDR2 YFSETQ. V was pared by 0 bases and J by 7 bases, with 11 bases between. The CDR3 sequence: CASSLATASNSPLHF. In DNA form, the CDR3 reads TGCGCCAGCAGCTTGGCCACAGCGTCAAATTCACCCCTCCACTTT.

This clonotype was observed a few times. The chain recombines TRBV12-3 or TRBV12-4 with TRBJ1-4; D not resolved. Trimming pared 3 bases from V and 9 bases from J, leaving 14 bases between. The CDR3 runs 14 residues. CDR3 DNA sequence: TGTGCCAGCAGTTTCGGACGGGTCATGAAAAAACTGTTTTTT. Translating it yields CASSFGRVMKKLFF.

This clonotype was counted ten times or more. This chain joins TRBV4-1 and TRBJ1-2; 9 bases are a match to TRBD1. The junction had 15 bases not matched to a gene; V was cut back by 4 bases and J by 6 bases. This CDR3 comprises 17 residues. Germline CDR1 and CDR2: MGHRA and YSYEKL. CDR3 nucleotide sequence: TGCGCCAGCAGCCCGAGTAAGACCGGGACAGGGCTCGATGGCTACACCTTC. Encoded protein: CASSPSKTGTGLDGYTF.

Many counts were recorded for this clonotype. J is TRBJ2-6 and V is TRBV24-1, with a tentative D call TRBD2 (5 bases). Trimming stripped 1 base from V and 3 bases from J, with 9 bases between. CDR1 and CDR2 from the germline V gene are KGHDR and SFDVKD. The length of the CDR3 is 16 residues. The CDR3 region has the DNA TGTGCCACCAGTGATTTCGGGATTGGTGGGGCCAACGTCCTGACTTTC. This encodes CATSDFGIGGANVLTF.

This clonotype occurred many times. A junction end diverges from the germline sequence, so it may reflect a read error. The rearrangement links TRBV3-1 to TRBJ2-1, with D maybe TRBD1 (6 bases). The germline CDR1 and CDR2 sequences are LGHDT and YNNKEL (reference sequence). This CDR3 is 15 amino acids long. The CDR3 sequence is CASRQGGLSYNEQFF. CDR3 nucleotide sequence: TGTGCCAGCAGGCAAGGGGGTTTGAGTTACAATGAGCAGTTCTTC.

In this sample, this clonotype turned up many times. The V and J genes are TRBV14 and TRBJ1-1; 7 bases agree with TRBD1. The J segment lost 4 bases and the V segment lost 3 bases, leaving 8 bases of the junction unmatched. This CDR3 region has 15 residues. Per the germline V gene, CDR1 is SGHDN and CDR2 is FVKESK. The CDR3 coding sequence is TGTGCCAGCAGCCACACAGGGGCGGGAACCACTGAAGCTTTCTTT. Translating gives CASSHTGAGTTEAFF.

The sample holds many counts of this clonotype. The chain links TRBV6-1 to TRBJ2-3, with TRBD2 matching 7 bases. This CDR3 is built from 15 residues. Germline-derived CDR1 and CDR2 are MNHNS and SASEGT. V shed 9 bases and J 6 bases; nucleotides not matched to a gene: 15. The CDR3 bases are TGTGCCAGTGTAAAAAGGTCCGTCGGGAGGGATACGCAGTATTTT. Its translation: CASVKRSVGRDTQYF.

This clonotype has at least ten counts. J is TRBJ1-2 and V is TRBV7-3; no firm D call. The CDR3 has 13 amino acids. V lost 2 bases and J lost 6, with 10 bases in between. Per the germline V gene, CDR1 is SGHTA and CDR2 is FQGTGA. CDR3 residues: CASSLSQKDGYTF. The CDR3 region has the DNA TGTGCCAGCAGCTTATCACAGAAGGATGGCTACACCTTC.

Of note for this clonotype: Lacking the conserved final phenylalanine or tryptophan, this CDR3 likely reflects a read error. This chain links TRBV6-6 with TRBJ2-7; D remains unclear. V lost 0 bases and J 6 bases, leaving 6 bases between the germline ends. CDR1 and CDR2 (germline): MNHNY, SVGAGI (reference sequence). The CDR3 is 12 residues long. The CDR3 loop reads CASSYSRSEQYC. CDR3 DNA sequence: TGTGCCAGCAGTTACTCTAGGAGCGAGCAGTACTGC.

J is TRBJ2-1 and V is TRBV7-3; 7 bases align to TRBD1. The V gene end was trimmed by 1 base and the J gene end by 3 bases; junction bases not matched to a gene: 15. Germline CDR1 SGHTA, CDR2 FQGTGA. The CDR3 is 19 residues long. This CDR3 reads CASSLIGTAEKTDYNEQFF. Written as DNA, the CDR3 is TGTGCCAGCAGCTTAATCGGGACAGCCGAGAAGACTGACTACAATGAGCAGTTCTTC.

This clonotype has at least ten counts. The J gene is TRBJ1-2, the V gene TRBV5-4; D is undetermined. Germline assignment: CDR1 SGHNT and CDR2 YYREEE (reference sequence). This CDR3 has 14 amino acids. The ends were cut back, 5 bases at V and 5 bases at J, with 16 bases in the middle. CDR3 coding DNA: TGTGCCAGCAGTCCCGAAGGGCCTCTGTATGGCTACACCTTC. Its protein product is CASSPEGPLYGYTF.

This clonotype turned up a few times. CDR3 coding DNA: TGTGCCAGCAGCCCCGGGAGATTAACCCTCTACGAGCAGTACTTC. Translated: CASSPGRLTLYEQYF. The chain has TRBV12-3 or TRBV12-4 and TRBJ2-7, with D possibly being TRBD2 (6 bases). The CDR3 runs 15 residues. The V end lost 6 bases, the J end lost 3 bases, and 18 bases lay between the germline ends.

The chain couples TRBV28 to TRBJ1-5; no clear D gene. V gave up 6 bases and J gave up 2 bases, with 14 bases separating them. CDR1 MDHEN and CDR2 SYDVKM come from the germline V gene. CDR3 size: 15 residues. For the CDR3, the DNA is TGTGCCAGCAGCACGATATATATAGGCAATCAGCCCCAGCATTTT. This translates into CASSTIYIGNQPQHF.

This clonotype was recorded a few times. The gene calls are TRBV29-1 and TRBJ1-2, with D perhaps matching TRBD1 (6 bases). V was pared by 7 bases and J by 4 bases, with 16 bases between. This CDR3 has 13 residues. Germline CDR1 SQVTM, CDR2 ANQGSEA. Written as DNA, the CDR3 is TGCAGCGCGGGAAAAACAGGGATCTATGGCTACACCTTC. This codes for CSAGKTGIYGYTF.